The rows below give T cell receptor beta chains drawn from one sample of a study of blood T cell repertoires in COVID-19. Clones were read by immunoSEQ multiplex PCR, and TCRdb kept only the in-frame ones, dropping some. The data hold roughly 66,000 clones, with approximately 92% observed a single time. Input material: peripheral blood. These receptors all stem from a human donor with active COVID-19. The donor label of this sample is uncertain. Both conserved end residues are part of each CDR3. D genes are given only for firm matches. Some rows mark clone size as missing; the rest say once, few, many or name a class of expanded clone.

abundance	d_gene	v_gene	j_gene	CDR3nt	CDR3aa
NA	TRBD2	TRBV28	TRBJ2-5	TGTGCCAGCAGAAACGGACTAGCGGGAGTCGGGGAGACCCAGTACTTC	CASRNGLAGVGETQYF
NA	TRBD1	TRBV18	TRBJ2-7	TGTGCCAGCTCACCTGGACAGGGGGCCTTCTACGAGCAGTACTTC	CASSPGQGAFYEQYF
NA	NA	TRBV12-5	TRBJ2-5	TGTGCTAGTGGTCCCAACAGAGAGACCCAGTACTTC	CASGPNRETQYF
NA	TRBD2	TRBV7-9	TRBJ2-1	TGTGCCAGCAGCTTGCCGCTTAGACTAGCGGGAGGCCTGGATGAGCAGTTCTTC	CASSLPLRLAGGLDEQFF
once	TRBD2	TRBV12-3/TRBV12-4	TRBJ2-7	TGTGCCAGCAGTTTAAGACTAGCTGGTGAGCAGTACTTC	CASSLRLAGEQYF
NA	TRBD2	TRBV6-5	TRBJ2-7	TGTGCCAGCAGGGTCCTAGCGGGGGTATACGAGCAGTACTTC	CASRVLAGVYEQYF
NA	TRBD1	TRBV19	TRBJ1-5	TGTGCCAGTAGATTTGGACAGGGGGGTCAGCCCCAGCATTTT	CASRFGQGGQPQHF
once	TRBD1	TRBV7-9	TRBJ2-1	TGTGCCAGCAGCCACGGACAGGGGACTTACAATGAGCAGTTCTTC	CASSHGQGTYNEQFF
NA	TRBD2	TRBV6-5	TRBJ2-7	TGTGCCAGCAGTTCCCTGACTAGCGGGATGAACGAGCAGTACTTC	CASSSLTSGMNEQYF
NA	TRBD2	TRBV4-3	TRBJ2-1	TGCGCCAGCAGCCAAGGTCTAGCGGTTAATGAGCAGTTCTTC	CASSQGLAVNEQFF
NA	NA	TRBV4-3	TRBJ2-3	TGCGCCAGCAGCCAAGACCCCCCCGGTCCGGGCACAGATACGCAGTATTTT	CASSQDPPGPGTDTQYF
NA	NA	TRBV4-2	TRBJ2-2	TGTGCCAGCAGCCAAGATGGGGGAGGGCTGTTTTTT	CASSQDGGGLFF
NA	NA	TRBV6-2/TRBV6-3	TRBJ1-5	TGTGCCAGCAGTCCCGACAGTTATCAGCCCCAGCATTTT	CASSPDSYQPQHF
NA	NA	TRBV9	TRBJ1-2	TGTGCCAGCAGCGCCGGACCGGAAGGGGTGGTTAATGGCTACACCTTC	CASSAGPEGVVNGYTF
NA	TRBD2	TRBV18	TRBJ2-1	TGTGCCAGCTCACCCGTACTAGCGGGCCGAAATGAGCAGTTCTTC	CASSPVLAGRNEQFF
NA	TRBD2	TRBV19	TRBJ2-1	TGTGCCAGTAGTATAGATTCCGGGACTAGCGGGAGGGCCGTTGAGCAGTTCTTC	CASSIDSGTSGRAVEQFF
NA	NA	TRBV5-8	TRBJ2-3	TGTGCCAGCAGTTTTACAGCTAGCACAGATACGCAGTATTTT	CASSFTASTDTQYF
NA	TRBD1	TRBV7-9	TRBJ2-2	TGTGCCAGCGGACAGGGGCAGAACACCGGGGAGCTGTTTTTT	CASGQGQNTGELFF
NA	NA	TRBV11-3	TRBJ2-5	TGTGCCAGCAGCGGCCGGGAGCGACAAGAGACCCAGTACTTC	CASSGRERQETQYF
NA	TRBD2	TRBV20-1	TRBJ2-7	TGCAGTGCTAGTAAGACTAGCGGGAGTTACGAGCAGTACTTC	CSASKTSGSYEQYF
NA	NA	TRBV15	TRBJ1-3	TGTGCCACCAGCAGAGCTCTCTCTGGAAACACCATATATTTT	CATSRALSGNTIYF
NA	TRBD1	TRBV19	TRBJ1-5	TGTGCCAGTAGGGGACAGCCGAATCAGCCCCAGCATTTT	CASRGQPNQPQHF
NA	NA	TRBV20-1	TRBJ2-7	TGCAGTGGATCCAGGGGCCACGAGCAGTACTTC	CSGSRGHEQYF
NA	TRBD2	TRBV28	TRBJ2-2	TGTGCCAGCAGTCCCGGACTAGCGGGGTCCGGGGAGCTGTTTTTT	CASSPGLAGSGELFF
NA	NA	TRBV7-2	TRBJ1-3	TGTGCCAGCAGCCCGGACACCAACTCTGGAAACACCATATATTTT	CASSPDTNSGNTIYF
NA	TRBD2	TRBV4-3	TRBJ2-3	TGCGCCAGCAGCGCAAGGACTAGCGGATCAGATACGCAGTATTTT	CASSARTSGSDTQYF
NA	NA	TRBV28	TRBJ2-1	TGTGCCAGCAGTTTTAGTCCAGGGGGGAGCTCCTACAATGAGCAGTTCTTC	CASSFSPGGSSYNEQFF
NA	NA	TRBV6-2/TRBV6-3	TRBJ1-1	TGTGCCAGCAGTTACTCGAGTAAGGGGTTCGGATGGACTGAAGCTTTCTTT	CASSYSSKGFGWTEAFF
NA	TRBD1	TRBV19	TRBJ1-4	TGTGCCAGTAGACTATCGGGACAGGGACGGGAAAAACTGTTTTTT	CASRLSGQGREKLFF
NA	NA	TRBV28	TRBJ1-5	TGTGCCAGCACTGTTAGCAATCAGCCCCAGCATTTT	CASTVSNQPQHF
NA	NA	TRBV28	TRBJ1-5	TGTGCCAGCAGTTTACCTGGGCCTAATGGCAATCAGCCCCAGCATTTT	CASSLPGPNGNQPQHF
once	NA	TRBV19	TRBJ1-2	TGTGCCAGTAGTTTACAGTCTGGGCAAGTTGGCTACACCTTC	CASSLQSGQVGYTF
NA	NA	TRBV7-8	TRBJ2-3	TGTGCCAGCAGCTTTAGTCGATTGAACACAGATACGCAGTATTTT	CASSFSRLNTDTQYF
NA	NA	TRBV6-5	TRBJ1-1	TGTGCCAGCAGTTACGGAACAGTTGAAGCTTTCTTT	CASSYGTVEAFF
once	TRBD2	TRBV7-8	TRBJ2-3	TGTGCCAGCAGACATACCAGACTAGCGGGAAGGACAGATACGCAGTATTTT	CASRHTRLAGRTDTQYF
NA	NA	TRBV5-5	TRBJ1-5	TGTGCCAGCAGCTTGGACTGGCAGGGAGGTAACGATCAGCCCCAGCATTTT	CASSLDWQGGNDQPQHF
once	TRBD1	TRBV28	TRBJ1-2	TGTGCCAGCAGCAAGACTCGGACAGGGGGGTATGGCTACACCTTC	CASSKTRTGGYGYTF
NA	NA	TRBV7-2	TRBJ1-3	TGTGCCAGCAGCTTAGGCGGGACCTCTGGAAACACCATATATTTT	CASSLGGTSGNTIYF
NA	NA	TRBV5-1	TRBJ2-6	TGCGCCAGCAGCTTGGCGGACAGTAGCTCTGGGGCCAACGTCCTGACTTTC	CASSLADSSSGANVLTF
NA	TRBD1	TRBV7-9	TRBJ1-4	TGTGCCAGCAGCCCTTCGACAGGGGGAGTTGAAAAACTGTTTTTT	CASSPSTGGVEKLFF
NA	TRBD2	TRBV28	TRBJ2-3	TGTGCCAGCAGCTTGAGGGTAGCGGGGGGAGATACGCAGTATTTT	CASSLRVAGGDTQYF
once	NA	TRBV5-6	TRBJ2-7	TGTGCCAGCAGCTCCGGCCTTGGAGGGCAGTACTTC	CASSSGLGGQYF
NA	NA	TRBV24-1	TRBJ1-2	TGTGCCACCAGTGACTGGACTTCAAACTATGGCTACACCTTC	CATSDWTSNYGYTF
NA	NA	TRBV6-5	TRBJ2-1	TGTGCCAGCAGTTACTCGATCGGGTTCGGTTACAATGAGCAGTTCTTC	CASSYSIGFGYNEQFF
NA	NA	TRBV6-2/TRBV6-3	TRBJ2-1	TGTGCCAGCAGTTACAGTTCGACTGCGGGGCGTTCCAATGAGCAGTTCTTC	CASSYSSTAGRSNEQFF
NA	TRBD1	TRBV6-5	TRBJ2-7	TGTGCCAGCAGCCTACAGGGGAGCTCCTACGAGCAGTACTTC	CASSLQGSSYEQYF